One TCR beta chain is described in this entry. It lacks a known antigen. No qualities accompany the bases; no much larger clone lies one base away. From a lookup of the germline V gene, CDR1 and CDR2 are SQVTM and ANQGSEA. The CDR3 goes from the cysteine to the phenylalanine over 13 residues. Just CDR3 DNA is preserved here, 39 bases in frame from base 1. V is reduced by 4 bases and J by 7 bases, leaving a spacing of 16 bases between them. This record comes from a study of blood T cell repertoires in COVID-19 (dated by TCRdb to the early 2020s). As for the study more broadly: The collaborator samples originated in the United States, Italy and Spain and spanned the acute and convalescent phases of COVID-19. The material from the prospective study consisted of cDNA or gDNA derived from T cells, B-cell-depleted T cells, or PBMCs. The dataset comprised deeply sampled blood TCRbeta repertoires from subjects exposed to, actively infected with, or recovered from COVID-19. The repertoires were released in a freely available public database intended as a resource for research on the immune response to SARS-CoV-2. The samples were drawn from the first 160 participants of the ongoing ImmuneRACE study and from 950 to 1,500 subjects provided by 6 global collaborators. Nearly every sample came with metadata listing a de-identified subject ID, COVID-19 status, age in years and sex. HLA class I and class II types, where available, came from metadata supplied by the sample provider rather than from assay-based typing.

TCRbeta CDR3 regions were amplified from genomic DNA by means of the immunoSEQ Assay, a bias-controlled multiplex PCR. Per the source publication's procedure: The number of nucleated cells in each sample was estimated from the amplification of reference gene primers within the assay. Sequence reads were collapsed and filtered to measure the absolute abundance of every unique TCRbeta CDR3 rearrangement. For each sample, productive Simpson clonality was calculated by taking the square root of Simpson's diversity index across productive rearrangements. What TCRdb holds here is the immuneACCESS table cut down to in-frame rearrangements. Part of the clones is not present; checked against another copy, under half of the missing clones reflect an unresolved V gene, and the others are unexplained. For V, J and clone size, that table is used; D and trimming come from the DNA. For this sample the table gives 30,000 to 40,000 clones, of which around 85% were detected only once. 5% to 6.5% of the sample comes from the top ten.

Each collaborating institution followed its own protocols to collect whole blood in K2EDTA tubes. Collaborator samples were shipped for TCRbeta analysis as frozen whole blood, isolated PBMCs, or DNA extracted from either sample type. Summary of the overall study and its limitations: The quantity of clinical and demographic metadata differed by source and by participant and was supplied without curation.

Sequenced sample: peripheral blood. This sequence was found in a woman aged 80 or older with active or convalescent COVID-19. The chain is encoded by TRBV29-1 joined to TRBJ1-2; TRBD1 is perhaps the D gene, given 5 matching bases. The CDR3: CSVGFSGAGGYTF. In nucleotide form, the sequence is TGCAGCGTTGGGTTCTCTGGGGCCGGTGGCTACACCTTC.